The sequence of this TCR beta chain was determined in a study of vaccination and CD4 T cells after COVID-19. Once obtained from cultured CD4+ T cells, the DNA was sequenced using the Oncomine TCR Beta short-read assay. TCRdb re-analysed the PCR reads in MiXCR, keeping a single row per CDR3 protein. The sample lists 15,000 to 17,000 distinct CDR3 sequences, approximately 40% occurring once. The treatment here: roughly 10-day PBMC culture with coronavirus spike peptide pools or control peptides (ViraFEST assay). TCR sequencing followed the expansion of antigen-specific T cells with peptide pools in ViraFEST. Cultures used some 2 million PBMCs per well, 8.5 to 10 IU/ml IL-2 and about 10 ug/ml peptides. Trimming cost V 7 bases and J 0 bases; bases outside gene matches: 5. The CDR3 consists of 14 residues. As concerns this clonotype: The target antigen is unknown.

This receptor was obtained from a human donor with COVID-19. Sequenced material: cultured CD4+ T cells from blood. This chain uses TRBV12-3 or TRBV12-4 with TRBJ1-1, with TRBD1 identical over 7 bases. CDR3: CASTPTGMNTEAFF. CDR3 DNA: TGTGCCAGCACTCCGACAGGGATGAACACTGAAGCTTTCTTT.